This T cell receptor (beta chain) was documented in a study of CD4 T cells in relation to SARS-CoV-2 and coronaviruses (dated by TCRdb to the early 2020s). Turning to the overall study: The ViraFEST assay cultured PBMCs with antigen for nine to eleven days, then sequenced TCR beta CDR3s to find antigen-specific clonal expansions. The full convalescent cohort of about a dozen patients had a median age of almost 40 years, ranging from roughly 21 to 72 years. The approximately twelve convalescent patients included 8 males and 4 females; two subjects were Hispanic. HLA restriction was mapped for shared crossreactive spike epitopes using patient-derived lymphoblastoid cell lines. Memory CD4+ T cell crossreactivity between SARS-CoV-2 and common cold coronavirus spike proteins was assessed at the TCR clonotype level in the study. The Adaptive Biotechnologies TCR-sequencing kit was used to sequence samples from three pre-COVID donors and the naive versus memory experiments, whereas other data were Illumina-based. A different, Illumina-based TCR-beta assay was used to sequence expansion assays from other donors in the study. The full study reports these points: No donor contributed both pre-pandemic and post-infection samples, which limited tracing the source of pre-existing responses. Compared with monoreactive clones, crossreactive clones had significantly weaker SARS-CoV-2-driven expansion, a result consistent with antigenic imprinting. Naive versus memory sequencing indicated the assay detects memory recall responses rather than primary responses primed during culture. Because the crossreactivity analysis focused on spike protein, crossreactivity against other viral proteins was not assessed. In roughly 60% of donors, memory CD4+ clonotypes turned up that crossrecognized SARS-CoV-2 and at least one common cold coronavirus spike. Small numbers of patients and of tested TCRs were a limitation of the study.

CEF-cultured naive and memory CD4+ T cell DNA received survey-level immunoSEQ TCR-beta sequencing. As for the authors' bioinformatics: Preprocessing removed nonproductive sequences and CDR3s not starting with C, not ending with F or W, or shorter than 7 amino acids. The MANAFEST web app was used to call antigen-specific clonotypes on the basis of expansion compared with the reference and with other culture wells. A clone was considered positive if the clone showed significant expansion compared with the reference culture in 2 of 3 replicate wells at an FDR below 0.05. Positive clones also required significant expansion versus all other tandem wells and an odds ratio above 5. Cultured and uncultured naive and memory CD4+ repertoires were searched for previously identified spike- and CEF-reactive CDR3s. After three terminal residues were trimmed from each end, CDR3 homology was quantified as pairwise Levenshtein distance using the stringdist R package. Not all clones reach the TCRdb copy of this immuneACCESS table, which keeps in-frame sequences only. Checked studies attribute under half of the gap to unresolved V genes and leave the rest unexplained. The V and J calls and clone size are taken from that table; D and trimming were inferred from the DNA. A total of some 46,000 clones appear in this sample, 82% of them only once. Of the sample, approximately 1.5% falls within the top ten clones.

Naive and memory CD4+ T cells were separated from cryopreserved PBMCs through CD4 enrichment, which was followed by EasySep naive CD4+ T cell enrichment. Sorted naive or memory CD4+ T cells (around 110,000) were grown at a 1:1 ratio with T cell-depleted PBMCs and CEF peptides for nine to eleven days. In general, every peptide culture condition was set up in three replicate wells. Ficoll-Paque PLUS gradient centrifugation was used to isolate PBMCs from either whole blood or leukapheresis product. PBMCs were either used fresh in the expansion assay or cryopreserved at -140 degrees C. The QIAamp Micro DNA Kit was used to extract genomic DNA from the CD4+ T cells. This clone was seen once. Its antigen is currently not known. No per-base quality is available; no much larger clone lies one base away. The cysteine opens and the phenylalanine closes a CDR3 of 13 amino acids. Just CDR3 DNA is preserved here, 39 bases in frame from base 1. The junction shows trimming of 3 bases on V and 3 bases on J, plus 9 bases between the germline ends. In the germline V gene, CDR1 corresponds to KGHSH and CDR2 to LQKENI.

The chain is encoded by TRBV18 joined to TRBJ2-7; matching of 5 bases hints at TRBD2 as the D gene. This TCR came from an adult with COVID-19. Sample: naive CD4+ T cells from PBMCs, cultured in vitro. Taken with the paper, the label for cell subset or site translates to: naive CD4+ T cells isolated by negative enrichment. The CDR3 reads CASSPPSGYEQYF. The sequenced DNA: TGTGCCAGCTCACCCCCCAGCGGCTACGAGCAGTACTTC.